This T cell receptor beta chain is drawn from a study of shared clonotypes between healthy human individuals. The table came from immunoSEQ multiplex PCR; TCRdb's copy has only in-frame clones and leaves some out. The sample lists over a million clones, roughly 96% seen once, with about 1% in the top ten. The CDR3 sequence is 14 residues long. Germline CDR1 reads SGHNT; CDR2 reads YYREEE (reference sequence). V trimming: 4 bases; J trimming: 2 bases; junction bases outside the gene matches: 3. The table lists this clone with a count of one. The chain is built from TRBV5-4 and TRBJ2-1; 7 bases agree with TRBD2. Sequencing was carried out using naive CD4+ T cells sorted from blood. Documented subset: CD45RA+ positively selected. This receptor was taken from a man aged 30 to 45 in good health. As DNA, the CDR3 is TGTGCCAGCAGCACGACTAGCCCCTACAATGAGCAGTTCTTC. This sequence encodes CASSTTSPYNEQFF.